The source of this TCR beta chain is a study of shared clonotypes between healthy human individuals. The ends were cut back, 5 bases at V and 4 bases at J, with 7 bases in the middle. This CDR3 contains 11 residues. In germline, CDR1 is GTSNPN, CDR2 SVGIG (reference sequence). Assay used: immunoSEQ multiplex PCR; TCRdb lists only in-frame clones, some missing. The sample includes about 600,000 clones, around 78% of them seen just once. This chain joins TRBV30 and TRBJ2-3; no reliable D call. Sequenced material: PBMCs. The clonotype originates from a woman in her forties in good health. Some clones in this sample may be carry-over from other donors' samples. CDR3 nucleotide sequence: TGTGCCTGGGTCGACGCAGATACGCAGTATTTT. It is translated as CAWVDADTQYF.